The table lists the clone carrying this T cell receptor (beta chain) with many counts. Its antigen is not known. This entry belongs to a study of human T cells and chemical hapten exposure. Via MiXCR, TCRdb re-called the RACE reads, giving one row per CDR3 protein. The profile covers some 350,000 distinct CDR3 sequences, with around 7% appearing a single time and about 8% taken by the ten largest. There are 16 residues in the CDR3. Germline CDR1 MNHNY, CDR2 SVGAGI (reference sequence). Deletions cut 5 bases from V and 0 bases from J, with 14 bases between. Study-level findings and limits: Having alopecia, the donors may differ immunologically from healthy people. After DPC sensitization, TCRs above 1 in 1000 frequency showed no change.

Time point indicated: patch test 1, 2 weeks after DPC sensitization. Treatment defined: therapeutic diphenylcyclopropenone sensitization with weekly scalp DPC. Only after blood had been drawn was each patch test applied. The sequencing used whole blood, collected in connection with sensitization to the hapten diphenylcyclopropenone (DPC). The chain links TRBV6-6 to TRBJ1-5; weak D call: TRBD1 (6 bases). This receptor was identified in a woman younger than 35 with alopecia areata. Some clones in this sample may be carry-over from other donors' samples. The chain's CDR3 is CASSTRGVGSNQPQHF. CDR3 nucleotides: TGTGCCAGCAGTACCAGGGGAGTAGGTAGCAATCAGCCCCAGCATTTT.